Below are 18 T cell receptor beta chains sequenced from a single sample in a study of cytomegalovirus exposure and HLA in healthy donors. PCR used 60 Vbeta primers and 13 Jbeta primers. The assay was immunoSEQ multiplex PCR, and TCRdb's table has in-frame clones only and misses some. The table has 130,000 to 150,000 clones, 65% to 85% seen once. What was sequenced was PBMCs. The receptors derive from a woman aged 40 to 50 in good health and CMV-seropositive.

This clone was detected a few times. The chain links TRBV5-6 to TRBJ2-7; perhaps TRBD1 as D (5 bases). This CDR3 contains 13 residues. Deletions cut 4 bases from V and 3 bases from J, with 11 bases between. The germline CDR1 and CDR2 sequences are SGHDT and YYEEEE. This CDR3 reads CASSRGQLYEQYF. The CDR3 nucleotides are TGTGCCAGCAGCAGGGGCCAGCTCTACGAGCAGTACTTC.

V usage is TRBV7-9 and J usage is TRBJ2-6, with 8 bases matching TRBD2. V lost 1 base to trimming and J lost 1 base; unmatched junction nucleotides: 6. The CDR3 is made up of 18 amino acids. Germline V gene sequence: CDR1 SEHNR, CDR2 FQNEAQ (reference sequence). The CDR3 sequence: CASSLVGGVISGANVLTF. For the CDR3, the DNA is TGTGCCAGCAGCTTAGTCGGGGGGGTAATATCTGGGGCCAACGTCCTGACTTTC.

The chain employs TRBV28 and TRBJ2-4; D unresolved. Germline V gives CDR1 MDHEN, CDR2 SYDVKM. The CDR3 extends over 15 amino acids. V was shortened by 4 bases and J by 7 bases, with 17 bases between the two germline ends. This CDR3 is CASSSVPDRRNIQYF. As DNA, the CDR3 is TGTGCCAGCAGTTCAGTACCCGACCGCAGGAACATTCAGTACTTC.

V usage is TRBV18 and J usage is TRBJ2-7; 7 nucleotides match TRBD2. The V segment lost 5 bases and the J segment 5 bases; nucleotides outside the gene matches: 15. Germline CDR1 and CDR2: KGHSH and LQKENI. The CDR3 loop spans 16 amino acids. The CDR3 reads CASSTKSGAVVNEQYF. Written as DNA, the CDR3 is TGTGCCAGCTCAACAAAGAGCGGGGCCGTGGTGAACGAGCAGTACTTC.

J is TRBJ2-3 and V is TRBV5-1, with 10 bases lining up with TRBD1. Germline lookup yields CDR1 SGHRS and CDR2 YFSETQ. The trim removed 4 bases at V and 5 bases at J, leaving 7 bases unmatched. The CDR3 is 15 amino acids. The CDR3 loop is CASSTTGQGIDTQYF. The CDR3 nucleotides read TGCGCCAGCAGCACAACGGGACAGGGGATAGATACGCAGTATTTT.

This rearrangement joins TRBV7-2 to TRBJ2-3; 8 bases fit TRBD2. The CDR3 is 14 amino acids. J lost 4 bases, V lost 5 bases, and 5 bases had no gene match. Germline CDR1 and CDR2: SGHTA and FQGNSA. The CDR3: CASSDGGGSDTQYF. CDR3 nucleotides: TGTGCCAGCAGCGACGGGGGGGGGTCAGATACGCAGTATTTT.

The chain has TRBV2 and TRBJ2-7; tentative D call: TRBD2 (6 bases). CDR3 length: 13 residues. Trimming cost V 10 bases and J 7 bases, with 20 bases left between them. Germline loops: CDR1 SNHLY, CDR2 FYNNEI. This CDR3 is CATQQDYPREQYF. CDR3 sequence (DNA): TGTGCCACCCAGCAGGACTACCCTCGGGAGCAGTACTTC.

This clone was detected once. In DNA form, the CDR3 reads TGTGCCAGCAGCCCTAGCGGGGGGGCCCTGGCAGATACGCAGTATTTT. This translates into CASSPSGGALADTQYF. The chain recombines TRBV2 with TRBJ2-3, with 12 nucleotides matching TRBD2. The germline V gene has CDR1 SNHLY and CDR2 FYNNEI. CDR3 size: 16 residues. The J segment lost 4 bases and the V segment lost 6 bases, leaving 8 bases of the junction unmatched. Drawing the rest from reference TRBV2 and TRBJ2-3, the complete variable domain is EPEVTQTPSHQVTQMGQEVILRCVPISNHLYFYWYRQILGQKVEFLVSFYNNEISEKSEIFDDQFSVERPDGSNFTLKIRSTKLEDSAMYFCASSPSGGALADTQYFGPGTRLTVL.

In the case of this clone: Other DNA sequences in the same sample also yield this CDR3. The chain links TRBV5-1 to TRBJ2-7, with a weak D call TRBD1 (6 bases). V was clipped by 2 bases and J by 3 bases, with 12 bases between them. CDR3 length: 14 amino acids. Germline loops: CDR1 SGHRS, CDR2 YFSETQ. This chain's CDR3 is CASSLLTGSYEQYF. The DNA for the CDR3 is TGCGCCAGCAGCTTACTTACAGGGAGCTACGAGCAGTACTTC.

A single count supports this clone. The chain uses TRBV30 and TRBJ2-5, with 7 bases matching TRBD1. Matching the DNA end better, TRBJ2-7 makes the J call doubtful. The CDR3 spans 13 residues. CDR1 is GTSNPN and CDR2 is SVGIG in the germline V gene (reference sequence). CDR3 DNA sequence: TGTGCCTGGAGAGACACAGGGGCCTACGAGCAGTACTTC. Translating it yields CAWRDTGAYEQYF.

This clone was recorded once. The CDR3, as DNA: TGTGCCAGCAGGGCCTGGGACAGTAGTAGGCCCACTGAAGCTTTCTTT. Amino acid sequence: CASRAWDSSRPTEAFF. This sequence joins TRBV27 and TRBJ1-1, with 7 nucleotides matching TRBD1. V trimming: 6 bases; J trimming: 4 bases; junction bases outside the gene matches: 14. The CDR3 totals 16 residues. Germline V gives CDR1 MNHEY, CDR2 SMNVEV (reference sequence).

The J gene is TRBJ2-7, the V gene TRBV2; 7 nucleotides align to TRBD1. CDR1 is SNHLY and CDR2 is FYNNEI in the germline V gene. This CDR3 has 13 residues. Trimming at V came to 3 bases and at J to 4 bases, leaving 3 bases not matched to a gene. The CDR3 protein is CASSDMDRYEQYF. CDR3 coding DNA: TGTGCCAGCAGTGATATGGACAGGTACGAGCAGTACTTC.

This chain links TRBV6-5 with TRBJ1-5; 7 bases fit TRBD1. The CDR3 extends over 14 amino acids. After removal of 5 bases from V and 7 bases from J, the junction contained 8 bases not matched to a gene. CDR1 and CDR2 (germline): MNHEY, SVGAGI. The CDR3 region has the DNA TGTGCCAGCAGTAACGACCACAGGGGACAGCCCCAGCATTTT. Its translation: CASSNDHRGQPQHF.

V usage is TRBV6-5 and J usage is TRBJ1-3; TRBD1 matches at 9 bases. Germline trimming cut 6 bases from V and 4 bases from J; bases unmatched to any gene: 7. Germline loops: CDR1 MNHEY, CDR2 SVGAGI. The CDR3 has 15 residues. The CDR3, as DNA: TGTGCCAGCAGGAGGACAGGGGAAGCAGGAAACACCATATATTTT. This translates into CASRRTGEAGNTIYF.

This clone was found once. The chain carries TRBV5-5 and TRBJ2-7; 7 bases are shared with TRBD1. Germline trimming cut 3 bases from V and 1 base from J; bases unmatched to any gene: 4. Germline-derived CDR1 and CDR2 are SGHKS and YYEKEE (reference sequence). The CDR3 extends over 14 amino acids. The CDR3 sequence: CASSSSGQSYEQYF. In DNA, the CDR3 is TGTGCCAGCAGCTCCTCGGGACAGTCCTACGAGCAGTACTTC. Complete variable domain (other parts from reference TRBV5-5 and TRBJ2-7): DAGVTQSPTHLIKTRGQQVTLRCSPISGHKSVSWYQQVLGQGPQFIFQYYEKEERGRGNFPDRFSARQFPNYSSELNVNALLLGDSALYLCASSSSGQSYEQYFGPGTRLTVT.

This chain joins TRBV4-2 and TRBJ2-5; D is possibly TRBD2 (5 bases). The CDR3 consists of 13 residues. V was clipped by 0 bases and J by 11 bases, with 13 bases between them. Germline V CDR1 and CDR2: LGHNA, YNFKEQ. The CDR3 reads CASSQDEIRRQYF. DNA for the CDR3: TGTGCCAGCAGCCAAGATGAAATCCGGAGGCAGTACTTC.

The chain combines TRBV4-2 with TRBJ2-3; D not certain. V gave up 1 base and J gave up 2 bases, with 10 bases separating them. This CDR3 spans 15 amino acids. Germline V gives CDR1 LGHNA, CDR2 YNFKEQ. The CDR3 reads CASSQGSSITDTQYF. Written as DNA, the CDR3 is TGTGCCAGCAGCCAAGGATCCAGTATCACAGATACGCAGTATTTT.

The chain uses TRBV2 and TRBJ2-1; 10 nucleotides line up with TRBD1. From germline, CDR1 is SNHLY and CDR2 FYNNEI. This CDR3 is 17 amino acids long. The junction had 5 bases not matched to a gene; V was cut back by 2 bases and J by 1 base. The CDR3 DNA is TGTGCCAGCAGTGAAAGGACAGGGGGTTTTTCCTACAATGAGCAGTTCTTC. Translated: CASSERTGGFSYNEQFF.